These 2 T cell receptor beta chains came from one sample sequenced in a study of cytomegalovirus exposure and HLA in healthy donors. Primers for the PCR totalled 60 Vbeta and 13 Jbeta. Produced via immunoSEQ multiplex PCR; TCRdb's table is partial and in-frame only. The sample has about 190,000 clones, approximately 70% seen once. The sequenced sample was PBMCs. The receptor source for this set is a woman in her 30s in good health and CMV-seropositive.

This chain uses TRBV11-2 with TRBJ1-1; possibly TRBD1 for D (6 bases). Germline V lookup: CDR1 SGHAT, CDR2 FQNNGV. V was pared by 2 bases and J by 6 bases, with 13 bases between. This CDR3 contains 14 residues. The CDR3 region has the DNA TGTGCCAGCAGCTTACCAAGGGGGACGGCTGAAGCTTTCTTT. This codes for CASSLPRGTAEAFF.

The chain employs TRBV6-5 and TRBJ2-1, with 14 bases lining up with TRBD2. Germline loops: CDR1 MNHEY, CDR2 SVGAGI. Unmatched junction bases numbered 2, after V lost 6 bases and J lost 4 bases. CDR3 length equals 15 residues. The CDR3 is CASRGLAGVYNEQFF. The DNA of the CDR3 is TGTGCCAGCAGGGGACTAGCGGGAGTGTACAATGAGCAGTTCTTC.